This is a list of T cell receptor beta chains from one sample in a study of cytomegalovirus exposure and HLA in healthy donors. The table came from immunoSEQ multiplex PCR; TCRdb's copy has only in-frame clones and leaves some out. Found here are more than 120,000 clones, 85% to 90% of them singletons; the top ten hold 8.5% to 9.5%. What was sequenced was PBMCs. The receptors derive from a man younger than 30 in good health and CMV-seropositive. Each CDR3 is given with its conserved first and last residue. The D gene is left open where the match is weak. Size tells how often a clone was seen (once, few, many) or the class of an expanded clone, and some rows leave it out.

d_gene: -
j_gene: TRBJ1-1
len: 11
v_gene: TRBV5-4
abundance: -
CDR3aa: CASSLGLEAFF
CDR3nt: TGTGCCAGCAGCTTGGGTCTTGAAGCTTTCTTT

d_gene: -
j_gene: TRBJ1-2
len: 17
v_gene: TRBV11-3
abundance: once
CDR3aa: CASSADSSPNLNYGYTF
CDR3nt: TGTGCCAGCAGCGCCGACAGTTCGCCAAATCTTAACTATGGCTACACCTTC

d_gene: TRBD2
j_gene: TRBJ2-7
len: 15
v_gene: TRBV5-4
abundance: -
CDR3aa: CASSSLAGDTYEQYF
CDR3nt: TGTGCCAGCAGCTCACTAGCGGGGGATACCTACGAGCAGTACTTC

d_gene: -
j_gene: TRBJ1-5
len: 14
v_gene: TRBV18
abundance: -
CDR3aa: CASSPAGINQPQHF
CDR3nt: TGTGCCAGCTCACCCGCGGGTATCAATCAGCCCCAGCATTTT

d_gene: -
j_gene: TRBJ1-1
len: 14
v_gene: TRBV5-6
abundance: -
CDR3aa: CASSLVGRTGEAFF
CDR3nt: TGTGCCAGCAGCTTGGTAGGGAGAACGGGTGAAGCTTTCTTT

d_gene: -
j_gene: TRBJ1-5
len: 16
v_gene: TRBV19
abundance: -
CDR3aa: CASKKQSPYSNQPQHF
CDR3nt: TGTGCCAGTAAAAAACAGTCCCCTTATAGCAATCAGCCCCAGCATTTT

d_gene: TRBD2
j_gene: TRBJ2-7
len: 14
v_gene: TRBV27
abundance: -
CDR3aa: CASGTGTSLYEQYF
CDR3nt: TGTGCCTCCGGGACCGGGACTAGTCTCTACGAGCAGTACTTC

d_gene: TRBD1
j_gene: TRBJ2-7
len: 16
v_gene: TRBV27
abundance: once
CDR3aa: CASSFSTGVIVYEQYF
CDR3nt: TGTGCCAGCAGTTTTTCGACAGGGGTTATCGTCTACGAGCAGTACTTC

d_gene: TRBD1
j_gene: TRBJ1-3
len: 15
v_gene: TRBV29-1
abundance: -
CDR3aa: CSVVRTGPSGNTIYF
CDR3nt: TGCAGCGTCGTACGGACAGGGCCCTCTGGAAACACCATATATTTT

d_gene: TRBD1
j_gene: TRBJ2-6
len: 17
v_gene: TRBV5-6
abundance: -
CDR3aa: CASSPTTGVGGANVLTF
CDR3nt: TGTGCCAGCAGCCCCACTACAGGGGTCGGTGGGGCCAACGTCCTGACTTTC

d_gene: TRBD2
j_gene: TRBJ2-2
len: 16
v_gene: TRBV30
abundance: -
CDR3aa: CAWIPDSGGATGELFF
CDR3nt: TGTGCCTGGATTCCAGATAGCGGGGGGGCTACCGGGGAGCTGTTTTTT

d_gene: -
j_gene: TRBJ1-4
len: 14
v_gene: TRBV23-1
abundance: -
CDR3aa: CATPVEGTNEKLFF
CDR3nt: TGCGCCACCCCCGTGGAGGGAACTAATGAAAAACTGTTTTTT

d_gene: TRBD2
j_gene: TRBJ2-3
len: 15
v_gene: TRBV7-9
abundance: -
CDR3aa: CASSFSGSIADTQYF
CDR3nt: TGTGCCAGCAGCTTTAGCGGGAGTATCGCAGATACGCAGTATTTT

d_gene: -
j_gene: TRBJ2-2
len: 14
v_gene: TRBV30
abundance: -
CDR3aa: CAWNPGVDTGELFF
CDR3nt: TGTGCCTGGAATCCAGGGGTGGACACCGGGGAGCTGTTTTTT

d_gene: -
j_gene: TRBJ1-3
len: 16
v_gene: TRBV9
abundance: -
CDR3aa: CASSQTGLSSGNTIYF
CDR3nt: TGTGCCAGCAGCCAAACAGGGCTGAGCTCTGGAAACACCATATATTTT

d_gene: -
j_gene: TRBJ2-1
len: 13
v_gene: TRBV5-1
abundance: -
CDR3aa: CASSSGAYNEQFF
CDR3nt: TGCGCCAGCAGCTCGGGAGCCTACAATGAGCAGTTCTTC

d_gene: -
j_gene: TRBJ2-3
len: 13
v_gene: TRBV14
abundance: -
CDR3aa: CASRASGTDTQYF
CDR3nt: TGTGCCAGCAGGGCCTCTGGCACAGATACGCAGTATTTT

d_gene: TRBD2
j_gene: TRBJ2-1
len: 14
v_gene: TRBV29-1
abundance: -
CDR3aa: CSVQPTSFNNEQFF
CDR3nt: TGCAGCGTTCAACCGACTAGCTTTAACAATGAGCAGTTCTTC

d_gene: TRBD1
j_gene: TRBJ2-7
len: 14
v_gene: TRBV11-2
abundance: -
CDR3aa: CASSQRDRGDEQYF
CDR3nt: TGTGCCAGCAGCCAGCGGGACAGGGGCGACGAGCAGTACTTC

d_gene: -
j_gene: TRBJ2-5
len: 10
v_gene: TRBV6-1
abundance: -
CDR3aa: CASALETQYF
CDR3nt: TGTGCCAGCGCGTTGGAGACCCAGTACTTC

d_gene: -
j_gene: TRBJ1-1
len: 13
v_gene: TRBV2
abundance: -
CDR3aa: CASSERENTEAFF
CDR3nt: TGTGCCAGCAGTGAACGGGAGAACACTGAAGCTTTCTTT

d_gene: -
j_gene: TRBJ2-1
len: 16
v_gene: TRBV27
abundance: -
CDR3aa: CASSSYSAQLYNEQFF
CDR3nt: TGTGCCAGCAGTTCCTATTCAGCACAGCTTTACAATGAGCAGTTCTTC

d_gene: TRBD1
j_gene: TRBJ1-1
len: 14
v_gene: TRBV5-1
abundance: -
CDR3aa: CASSPQGANTEAFF
CDR3nt: TGCGCCAGCAGCCCTCAGGGGGCGAACACTGAAGCTTTCTTT

d_gene: TRBD2
j_gene: TRBJ2-4
len: 20
v_gene: TRBV27
abundance: -
CDR3aa: CATKPRLAGALVRAKNIQYF
CDR3nt: TGTGCCACCAAACCACGACTAGCGGGGGCCCTGGTGCGAGCCAAAAACATTCAGTACTTC

d_gene: TRBD2
j_gene: TRBJ2-3
len: 18
v_gene: TRBV5-1
abundance: -
CDR3aa: CASSSSGTSGRATDTQYF
CDR3nt: TGCGCCAGCAGCTCATCCGGGACTAGCGGGAGGGCAACAGATACGCAGTATTTT

d_gene: -
j_gene: TRBJ2-7
len: 14
v_gene: TRBV25-1
abundance: -
CDR3aa: CASSASGSFYEQYF
CDR3nt: TGTGCCAGCAGCGCTTCGGGATCTTTCTACGAGCAGTACTTC

d_gene: TRBD1
j_gene: TRBJ2-7
len: 16
v_gene: TRBV15
abundance: -
CDR3aa: CATSRNFGTGADEQYF
CDR3nt: TGTGCCACCAGCAGAAACTTCGGGACAGGGGCGGACGAGCAGTACTTC

d_gene: TRBD1
j_gene: TRBJ2-7
len: 15
v_gene: TRBV7-6
abundance: -
CDR3aa: CASSPGQGAAYEQYF
CDR3nt: TGTGCCAGCAGCCCCGGACAGGGGGCGGCCTACGAGCAGTACTTC

d_gene: -
j_gene: TRBJ2-7
len: 9
v_gene: TRBV6-4
abundance: -
CDR3aa: CASRYEQYF
CDR3nt: TGTGCCAGCCGGTACGAGCAGTACTTC

d_gene: TRBD1
j_gene: TRBJ1-1
len: 15
v_gene: TRBV7-9
abundance: -
CDR3aa: CASSPRQGSNTEAFF
CDR3nt: TGTGCCAGCAGCCCAAGACAGGGATCCAACACTGAAGCTTTCTTT

d_gene: -
j_gene: TRBJ1-4
len: 14
v_gene: TRBV15
abundance: -
CDR3aa: CATSMGQNNEKLFF
CDR3nt: TGTGCCACCAGCATGGGGCAGAATAATGAAAAACTGTTTTTT

d_gene: -
j_gene: TRBJ1-1
len: 15
v_gene: TRBV5-4
abundance: -
CDR3aa: CASSLGAGTNTEAFF
CDR3nt: TGTGCCAGCAGCTTGGGGGCGGGAACGAACACTGAAGCTTTCTTT

d_gene: TRBD1
j_gene: TRBJ2-3
len: 15
v_gene: TRBV10-1
abundance: -
CDR3aa: CASSDRGIPADTQYF
CDR3nt: TGCGCCAGCAGTGACAGGGGGATACCCGCAGATACGCAGTATTTT

d_gene: -
j_gene: TRBJ2-3
len: 16
v_gene: TRBV29-1
abundance: -
CDR3aa: CSVEGGFRGFTDTQYF
CDR3nt: TGCAGCGTTGAAGGCGGATTTAGGGGTTTCACAGATACGCAGTATTTT

d_gene: -
j_gene: TRBJ1-1
len: 11
v_gene: TRBV20-1
abundance: -
CDR3aa: CSAMGRTEAFF
CDR3nt: TGCAGTGCTATGGGGCGGACTGAAGCTTTCTTT

d_gene: TRBD2
j_gene: TRBJ2-1
len: 15
v_gene: TRBV9
abundance: -
CDR3aa: CASSVGAGGPNEQFF
CDR3nt: TGTGCCAGCAGCGTAGGGGCGGGAGGGCCGAATGAGCAGTTCTTC

d_gene: -
j_gene: TRBJ2-7
len: 15
v_gene: TRBV27
abundance: -
CDR3aa: CASSWRPGPAYEQYF
CDR3nt: TGTGCCAGCAGTTGGAGGCCAGGTCCCGCCTACGAGCAGTACTTC